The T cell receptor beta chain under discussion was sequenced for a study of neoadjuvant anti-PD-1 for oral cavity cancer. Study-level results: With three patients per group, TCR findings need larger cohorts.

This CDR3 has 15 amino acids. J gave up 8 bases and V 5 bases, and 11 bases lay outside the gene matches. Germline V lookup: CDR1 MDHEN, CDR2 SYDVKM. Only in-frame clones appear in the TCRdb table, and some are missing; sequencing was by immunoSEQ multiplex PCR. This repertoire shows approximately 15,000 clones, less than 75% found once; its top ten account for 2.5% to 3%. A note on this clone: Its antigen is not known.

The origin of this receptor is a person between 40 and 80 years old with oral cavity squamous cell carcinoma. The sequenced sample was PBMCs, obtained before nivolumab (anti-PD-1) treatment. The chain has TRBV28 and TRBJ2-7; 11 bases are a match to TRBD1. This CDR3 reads CASSPHRDRGVKQYF. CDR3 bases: TGTGCCAGCAGTCCGCACCGGGACAGGGGGGTCAAGCAGTACTTC.